These 32 T cell receptor beta chains share one sample of origin, sequenced in a study of T cell repertoires in cytomegalovirus infection. TCRdb reprocessed the reads via MiXCR and lists one record per CDR3 protein. The sample contains some 920,000 distinct CDR3 sequences, 30% to 40% of which appear only once. Their antigens remain unidentified. Sequenced here: cultured CD8+ T cells from PBMCs, sampled from culture after CMV antigen stimulation. The receptor source for this set is a human donor in good health (CMV status not recorded). Some clones in this sample may be carry-over from other donors' samples.

The chain links TRBV14 to TRBJ2-5; possibly TRBD2 for D (5 bases). The CDR3 runs to 16 residues. V was cut by 5 bases and J by 1 base, with 17 bases left in between. CDR1 SGHDN and CDR2 FVKESK come from the germline V gene. The CDR3 coding sequence is TGTGCCAGCAGCACCCCCTGGGGAGCCATCCAAGAGACCCAGTACTTC. This codes for CASSTPWGAIQETQYF.

Only a few counts were recorded for this clonotype. The chain combines TRBV5-1 with TRBJ2-4; D is tentatively TRBD1 or TRBD2 (5 bases each). Trimming took off 2 bases at V and 6 bases at J, with 15 bases between the two ends. Germline V gene sequence: CDR1 SGHRS, CDR2 YFSETQ. This CDR3 comprises 15 residues. CDR3 protein: CASSLGTQPLNIQYF. The CDR3 bases are TGCGCCAGCAGCTTAGGGACGCAGCCACTAAACATTCAGTACTTC.

Many counts were recorded for this clonotype. The genes are TRBV12-3 or TRBV12-4 and TRBJ2-5; weak D call: TRBD2 (6 bases). This CDR3 spans 14 amino acids. V was shortened by 3 bases and J by 1 base, with 9 bases between the two germline ends. This CDR3 is CASSFPGLQETQYF. The CDR3 DNA sequence: TGTGCCAGCAGTTTCCCGGGACTCCAAGAGACCCAGTACTTC.

This clonotype showed up just a few times. V and J are TRBV13 and TRBJ1-4, with 8 bases fitting TRBD1. Trimming at V came to 0 bases and at J to 6 bases, leaving 3 bases not matched to a gene. The germline gives CDR1 PRHDT, CDR2 FYEKMQ (reference sequence). The CDR3 length is 15 residues. As DNA, the CDR3 is TGTGCCAGCAGCTTAGGGACAGGGGATCATGAAAAACTGTTTTTT. Amino acids: CASSLGTGDHEKLFF.

This chain links TRBV6-5 with TRBJ2-3; tentatively, D is TRBD1 (6 bases). This CDR3 is 16 amino acids long. Germline CDR1 MNHEY, CDR2 SVGAGI. V was trimmed by 1 base and J by 1 base, leaving 12 bases between them. The CDR3 loop reads CASSYFGAGGTDTQYF. The CDR3 region has the DNA TGTGCCAGCAGTTACTTCGGGGCAGGGGGCACAGATACGCAGTATTTT.

The V call is TRBV9, the J call TRBJ1-4; tentative D call: TRBD1 (5 bases). CDR3 length: 15 residues. Germline V gene sequence: CDR1 SGDLS, CDR2 YYNGEE. The V end was cut by 3 bases, the J end by 7 bases, with 16 bases between. The chain's CDR3 is CASSAYSQGGEKLFF. The CDR3 bases are TGTGCCAGCAGCGCGTATTCTCAGGGTGGTGAAAAACTGTTTTTT.

The V gene is TRBV7-9, the J gene TRBJ1-2; D possibly corresponds to TRBD1 (5 bases). V gave up 4 bases and J gave up 1 base, with 19 bases separating them. CDR3 size: 17 residues. Per germline, CDR1 SEHNR and CDR2 FQNEAQ (reference sequence). CDR3 nucleotides: TGTGCCAGCAGCTCATCAGTCTTTCGCAGGGATAACTATGGCTACACCTTC. It encodes CASSSSVFRRDNYGYTF.

V usage is TRBV5-6 and J usage is TRBJ1-2; tentative D call: TRBD1 (6 bases). The germline V and J ends were trimmed by 0 bases and 4 bases, with 19 bases remaining between them. Germline CDR1 is SGHDT and CDR2 is YYEEEE. CDR3 size: 17 residues. The chain's CDR3 is CASSLEEGVSSSYGYTF. DNA for the CDR3: TGTGCCAGCAGCTTGGAAGAGGGGGTATCTTCTTCCTATGGCTACACCTTC.

The rearrangement uses TRBV6-6 and TRBJ2-2, with 12 bases lining up with TRBD2. Germline lookup yields CDR1 MNHNY and CDR2 SVGAGI (reference sequence). Germline trimming cut 0 bases from V and 6 bases from J; bases unmatched to any gene: 2. This CDR3 spans 16 amino acids. The CDR3 nucleotides read TGTGCCAGCAGTTACTCGCCTAGCGGGGGGGCCGGGGAGCTGTTTTTT. This encodes CASSYSPSGGAGELFF.

The chain has TRBV9 and TRBJ2-5, with 7 bases aligning to TRBD1. The germline V gene encodes CDR1 SGDLS and CDR2 YYNGEE. The CDR3 has 17 amino acids. Trimming removed 0 bases from V and 3 bases from J; junction bases left unmatched: 11. The CDR3 nucleotides read TGTGCCAGCAGCGTAGGTGTGGAGGACAGGAGAAAAGAGACCCAGTACTTC. Its translation: CASSVGVEDRRKETQYF.

The rearrangement links TRBV19 to TRBJ1-1; maybe TRBD1 (5 bases). The germline CDR1 and CDR2 sequences are LNHDA and SQIVND (reference sequence). This CDR3 is built from 15 residues. The ends were cut back, 3 bases at V and 3 bases at J, with 14 bases in the middle. The CDR3 bases are TGTGCCAGTAGTATGAGAAGGGGTACATACACTGAAGCTTTCTTT. This gives the protein CASSMRRGTYTEAFF.

V and J are TRBV7-2 and TRBJ2-3, with 9 bases that match TRBD2. CDR3 length: 16 residues. V was clipped by 1 base and J by 1 base; unmatched bases: 3. The V gene's germline CDR1 is SGHTA and CDR2 FQGNSA. The CDR3 nucleotides are TGTGCCAGCAGCTTAGGGGCGGGGGGGGGCACAGATACGCAGTATTTT. Translation gives CASSLGAGGGTDTQYF.

V is TRBV19 and J is TRBJ2-4, with TRBD1 as a possible D gene (5 bases). V gave up 3 bases and J gave up 8 bases, with 14 bases separating them. CDR1 and CDR2 (germline): LNHDA, SQIVND (reference sequence). The CDR3 is made up of 14 amino acids. Here the CDR3 DNA reads TGTGCCAGTAGTATTGGGCAGGGTGAGGACATTCAGTACTTC. This translates into CASSIGQGEDIQYF.

The rearrangement links TRBV12-3 or TRBV12-4 to TRBJ2-5, with TRBD2 matching 11 bases. This CDR3 spans 20 amino acids. The junction had 20 bases not matched to a gene; V was cut back by 3 bases and J by 5 bases. The CDR3 here is CASSFIIGVTSGGSGETQYF. The CDR3, as DNA: TGTGCCAGCAGTTTTATTATTGGGGTTACTAGCGGGGGTTCGGGGGAGACCCAGTACTTC.

This sequence joins TRBV3-1 and TRBJ2-6; D unresolved. This CDR3 is built from 14 residues. CDR1 and CDR2 from the germline V gene are LGHDT and YNNKEL (reference sequence). Trimming removed 5 bases from V and 8 bases from J, with 13 bases in between. The CDR3 region has the DNA TGTGCCAGCAGCATCGTGGATTCCCCCAACGTCCTGACTTTC. It encodes CASSIVDSPNVLTF.

As DNA, the CDR3 is TGTGCCAGCAGCATTAGAGGGTGGAAGAGTCAAGAGACCCAGTACTTC. Its protein product is CASSIRGWKSQETQYF. The gene calls are TRBV13 and TRBJ2-5; D is perhaps TRBD2 (5 bases). The CDR3 totals 16 residues. Trimming pared 5 bases from V and 2 bases from J, leaving 18 bases between. CDR1 and CDR2 (germline): PRHDT, FYEKMQ (reference sequence).

V and J are TRBV7-2 and TRBJ2-7, with D possibly TRBD1 on 6 matching bases. V gave up 0 bases and J gave up 4 bases, with 10 bases separating them. CDR1 is SGHTA and CDR2 is FQGNSA in the germline V gene. The CDR3 totals 14 residues. In DNA, the CDR3 is TGTGCCAGCAGCTTAGCGGGGGCTGTATACGAGCAGTACGTC. It is translated as CASSLAGAVYEQYV.

As for this clonotype: An end of the junction does not agree with germline; a read error may underlie this. The chain recombines TRBV19 with TRBJ2-1; 9 bases are shared with TRBD2. The CDR3 totals 17 residues. Germline CDR1 reads LNHDA; CDR2 reads SQIVND (reference sequence). As DNA, the CDR3 is TGTGCCAGTAGTATAGATAGCGCGGGGGGGGCCTACAATGATCAGTTCTTC. It is translated as CASSIDSAGGAYNDQFF.

Points on this clonotype: This may come from a read error, since a much larger clone is one base off. The chain joins TRBV7-2 to TRBJ2-2; 7 bases map to TRBD2. CDR3 length: 12 residues. Germline CDR1 reads SGHTA; CDR2 reads FQGNSA. V lost 10 bases, J lost 7 bases, and 6 bases stayed unmatched. CDR3 DNA sequence: TGTGCCAACAAAAAGCGGGGCGGGGAGCTGTTTTTT. Its translation: CANKKRGGELFF.

The chain is built from TRBV12-3 or TRBV12-4 and TRBJ1-1; D perhaps matches TRBD1 (6 bases). V lost 6 bases to trimming and J lost 4 bases, with 18 bases between them. This CDR3 has 15 residues. Written as DNA, the CDR3 is TGTGCCAGCAGACAGATGGGGGGCGATAGCACTGAAGCTTTCTTT. This codes for CASRQMGGDSTEAFF.

This clonotype was detected ten times or more. This chain uses TRBV7-3 with TRBJ2-7; TRBD1 might be the D (6 bases). V was trimmed by 6 bases and J by 3 bases, leaving 18 bases between them. The CDR3 length is 15 residues. Germline V lookup: CDR1 SGHTA, CDR2 FQGTGA. The CDR3 DNA reads TGTGCCAGCAGTCTAGACTCGACAGGCCGCTACGAGCAGTACGTC. Translated: CASSLDSTGRYEQYV.

This clonotype was picked up a small number of times. V is TRBV7-9 and J is TRBJ2-5, with D tentatively TRBD1 or TRBD2 (5 bases each). This CDR3 region has 15 residues. V lost 4 bases to trimming and J lost 1 base, with 13 bases between them. Germline CDR1 and CDR2: SEHNR and FQNEAQ (reference sequence). The CDR3 DNA follows: TGTGCCAGCAGCTCCCCCCGGGACCTCCAAGAGACCCAGTACTTC. It translates to CASSSPRDLQETQYF.

This clonotype was seen many times. The chain recombines TRBV12-3 or TRBV12-4 with TRBJ2-3, with a possible D match to TRBD2 (7 bases). The CDR3 is 13 amino acids. Trimming cost V 3 bases and J 7 bases, with 11 bases left between them. This CDR3 reads CASSFGGPYTQYF. The CDR3 coding sequence is TGTGCCAGCAGTTTCGGGGGGCCATATACGCAGTATTTT.

Only a few counts were recorded for this clonotype. The chain has TRBV6-1 and TRBJ2-1, with TRBD2 as a possible D gene (5 bases). Germline lookup yields CDR1 MNHNS and CDR2 SASEGT. V lost 2 bases, J lost 8 bases, and 10 bases lay in between. The CDR3 consists of 13 residues. CDR3 loop: CASSELSRDEQFF. DNA for the CDR3: TGTGCCAGCAGTGAACTGTCGAGGGATGAGCAGTTCTTC.

The chain couples TRBV6-8 to TRBJ1-3, with D perhaps TRBD1 (5 bases). V shed 1 base and J shed 1 base, with 11 bases lying between them. Per germline, CDR1 MNHGY and CDR2 SAAAGT. CDR3 length equals 16 residues. This CDR3 is CASSYYTGGSGNTIYF. CDR3 sequence (DNA): TGTGCCAGCAGTTACTATACAGGAGGTTCTGGAAACACCATATATTTT.

This clonotype was recorded many times. V usage is TRBV6-1 and J usage is TRBJ2-1, with TRBD2 as a possible D gene (6 bases). CDR3 length: 17 amino acids. V shed 7 bases and J shed 0 bases, with 19 bases lying between them. Germline CDR1 reads MNHNS; CDR2 reads SASEGT. The CDR3: CASTTLPGVSSYNEQFF. CDR3 bases: TGTGCCAGCACCACCCTGCCGGGGGTGAGCTCCTACAATGAGCAGTTCTTC.

This clonotype was counted a single time. This chain uses TRBV7-4 with TRBJ1-4, with D possibly being TRBD1 (5 bases). V was shortened by 1 base and J by 8 bases, with 14 bases between the two germline ends. CDR1 SGHVT and CDR2 SQSDAQ come from the germline V gene. This CDR3 has 15 amino acids. DNA of the CDR3: TGTGCCAGCAGCTTAGAGGGGACCCTGGGGGAAAAACTGTTTTTT. Translated, it gives CASSLEGTLGEKLFF.

This clonotype came up once. The rearrangement joins TRBV7-2 to TRBJ1-1; 7 nucleotides match TRBD1. The CDR3 has 14 amino acids. V shed 4 bases and J 3 bases; nucleotides not matched to a gene: 5. Germline CDR1 is SGHTA and CDR2 is FQGNSA. The CDR3 nucleotides read TGTGCCAGCAGCTCCGACAGGGATGACACTGAAGCTTTCTTT. Residues: CASSSDRDDTEAFF. Variable domain in full (rest from reference TRBV7-2 and TRBJ1-1): GAGVSQSPSNKVTEKGKDVELRCDPISGHTALYWYRQSLGQGLEFLIYFQGNSAPDKSGLPSDRFSAERTGGSVSTLTIQRTQQEDSAVYLCASSSDRDDTEAFFGQGTRLTVV.

The chain links TRBV4-1 to TRBJ1-4, with D uncertain. Trimming took 4 bases from V and 0 from J, leaving 6 bases between them. This CDR3 is 14 amino acids long. Germline CDR1 MGHRA, CDR2 YSYEKL. CDR3: CASSRGATNEKLFF. CDR3 DNA sequence: TGCGCCAGCAGCCGGGGTGCAACTAATGAAAAACTGTTTTTT.

The J gene is TRBJ1-2, the V gene TRBV7-9; D remains ambiguous. The CDR3 is made up of 14 amino acids. Germline-derived CDR1 and CDR2 are SEHNR and FQNEAQ (reference sequence). Trimming took 3 bases from V and 7 from J, leaving 15 bases between them. CDR3 coding DNA: TGTGCCAGCAGCTTTGGGGATCCTTCGAGTGGCTACACCTTC. Translating gives CASSFGDPSSGYTF.

The rearrangement links TRBV6-6 to TRBJ2-1; 9 bases fit TRBD2. Trimming took 2 bases from V and 2 from J; bases not matched to a gene: 10. Germline CDR1 and CDR2: MNHNY and SVGAGI (reference sequence). CDR3 length: 18 amino acids. The DNA for the CDR3 is TGTGCCAGCAGTTACAAAAGGCACCCTAGCGGGACCTACAATGAGCAGTTCTTC. Protein: CASSYKRHPSGTYNEQFF.

V gene TRBV4-1 combines with J gene TRBJ2-7; D is perhaps TRBD2 (7 bases). The V gene lost 1 base and the J gene lost 2 bases, with 15 bases spanning the gap. Germline V CDR1 and CDR2: MGHRA, YSYEKL. This CDR3 has 16 amino acids. The CDR3 DNA reads TGCGCCAGCAGCCAAGCCCTCGCGGGGGCCACCTACGAGCAGTACTTC. Its translation: CASSQALAGATYEQYF.